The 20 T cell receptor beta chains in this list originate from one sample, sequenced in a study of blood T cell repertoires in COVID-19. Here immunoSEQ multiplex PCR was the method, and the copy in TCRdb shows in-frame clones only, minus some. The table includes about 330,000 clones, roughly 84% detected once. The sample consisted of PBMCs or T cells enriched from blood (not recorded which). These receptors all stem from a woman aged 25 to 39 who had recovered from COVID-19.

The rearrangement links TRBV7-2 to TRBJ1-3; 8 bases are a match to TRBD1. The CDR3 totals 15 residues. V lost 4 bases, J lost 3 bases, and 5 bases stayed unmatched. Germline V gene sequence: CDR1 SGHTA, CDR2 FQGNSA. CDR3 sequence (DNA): TGTGCCAGCAGCTCCCAGGGGGCGTTTGGAAACACCATATATTTT. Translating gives CASSSQGAFGNTIYF.

The CDR3 region has the DNA TGTGCCAGCAGCCAAGGCGGGCCCGGGGAGCTGTTTTTT. Protein product: CASSQGGPGELFF. The chain uses TRBV3-1 (or the pseudogene TRBV3-2) and TRBJ2-2, with D possibly matching TRBD2 (5 bases). Trimming removed 1 base from V and 6 bases from J, with 6 bases in between. The germline CDR1 and CDR2 sequences are LGHDT and YNNKEL (reference sequence). This CDR3 region has 13 residues.

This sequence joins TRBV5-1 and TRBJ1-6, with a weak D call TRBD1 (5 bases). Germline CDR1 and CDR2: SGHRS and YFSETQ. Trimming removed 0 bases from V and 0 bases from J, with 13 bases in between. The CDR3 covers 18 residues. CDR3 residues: CASSLEGPQSSYNSPLHF. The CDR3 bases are TGCGCCAGCAGCTTGGAGGGGCCACAGAGCTCCTATAATTCACCCCTCCACTTT.

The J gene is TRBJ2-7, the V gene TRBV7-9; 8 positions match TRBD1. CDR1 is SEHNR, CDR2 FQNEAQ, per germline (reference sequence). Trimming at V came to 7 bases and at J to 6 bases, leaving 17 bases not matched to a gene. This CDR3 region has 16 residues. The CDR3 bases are TGTGCCAGCAACATCAGAACCGGGACAGGCGAGGGCGAGCAGTACTTC. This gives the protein CASNIRTGTGEGEQYF.

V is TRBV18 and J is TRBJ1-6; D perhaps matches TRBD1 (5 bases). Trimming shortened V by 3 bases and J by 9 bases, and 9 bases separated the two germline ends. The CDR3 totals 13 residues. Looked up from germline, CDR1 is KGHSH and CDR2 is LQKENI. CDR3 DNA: TGTGCCAGCTCACCCGATCAGGGTTCACCCCTCCACTTT. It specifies CASSPDQGSPLHF.

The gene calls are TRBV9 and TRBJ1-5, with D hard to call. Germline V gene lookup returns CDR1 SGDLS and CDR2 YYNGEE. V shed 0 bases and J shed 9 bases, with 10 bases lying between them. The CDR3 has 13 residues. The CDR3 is CASSVASSGPQHF. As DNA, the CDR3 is TGTGCCAGCAGCGTAGCATCCAGTGGGCCCCAGCATTTT.

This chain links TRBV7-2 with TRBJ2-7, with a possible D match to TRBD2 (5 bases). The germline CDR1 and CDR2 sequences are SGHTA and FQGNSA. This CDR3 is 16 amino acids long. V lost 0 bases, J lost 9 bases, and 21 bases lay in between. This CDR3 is CASSLALGLAVEPQYF. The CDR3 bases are TGTGCCAGCAGCTTAGCGCTCGGTCTAGCTGTAGAACCGCAGTACTTC.

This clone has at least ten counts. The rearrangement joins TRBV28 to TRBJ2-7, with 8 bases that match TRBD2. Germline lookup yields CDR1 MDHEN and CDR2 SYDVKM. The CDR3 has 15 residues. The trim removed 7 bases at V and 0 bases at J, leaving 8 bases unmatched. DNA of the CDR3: TGTGCCAGCACCTCGGCCGGGGGGGGCTCCTACGAGCAGTACTTC. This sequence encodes CASTSAGGGSYEQYF.

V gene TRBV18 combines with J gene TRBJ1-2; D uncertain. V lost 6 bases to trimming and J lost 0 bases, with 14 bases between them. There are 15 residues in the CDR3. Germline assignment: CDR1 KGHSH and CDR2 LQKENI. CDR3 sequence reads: CASSPAAAANYGYTF. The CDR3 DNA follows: TGTGCCAGCTCTCCCGCTGCCGCGGCTAACTATGGCTACACCTTC. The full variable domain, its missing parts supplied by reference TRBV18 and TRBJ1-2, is NAGVMQNPRHLVRRRGQEARLRCSPMKGHSHVYWYRQLPEEGLKFMVYLQKENIIDESGMPKERFSAEFPKEGPSILRIQQVVRGDSAAYFCASSPAAAANYGYTFGSGTRLTVV.

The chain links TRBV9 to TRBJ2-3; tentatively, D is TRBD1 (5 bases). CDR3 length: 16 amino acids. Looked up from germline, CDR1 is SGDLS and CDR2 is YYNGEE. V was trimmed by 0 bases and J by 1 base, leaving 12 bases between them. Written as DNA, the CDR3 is TGTGCCAGCAGCGTAGAAATCTGGGGCGGCACAGATACGCAGTATTTT. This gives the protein CASSVEIWGGTDTQYF.

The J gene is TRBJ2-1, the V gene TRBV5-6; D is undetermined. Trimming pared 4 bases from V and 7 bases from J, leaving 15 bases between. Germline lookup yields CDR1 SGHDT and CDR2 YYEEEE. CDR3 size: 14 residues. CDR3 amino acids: CASSPPVGRNEQFF. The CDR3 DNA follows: TGTGCCAGCAGCCCCCCGGTGGGCAGGAATGAGCAGTTCTTC.

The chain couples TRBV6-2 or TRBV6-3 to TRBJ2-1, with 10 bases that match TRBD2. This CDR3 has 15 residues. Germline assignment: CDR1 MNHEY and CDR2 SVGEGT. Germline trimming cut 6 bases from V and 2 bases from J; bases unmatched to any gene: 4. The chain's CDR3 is CASSSSGGAYNEQFF. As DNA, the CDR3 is TGTGCCAGCAGCTCCAGCGGGGGGGCCTACAATGAGCAGTTCTTC.

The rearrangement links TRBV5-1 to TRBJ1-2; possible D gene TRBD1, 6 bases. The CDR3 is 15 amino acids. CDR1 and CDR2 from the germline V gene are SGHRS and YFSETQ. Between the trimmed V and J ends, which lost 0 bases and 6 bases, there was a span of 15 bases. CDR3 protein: CASSLEGRGDHGYTF. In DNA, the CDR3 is TGCGCCAGCAGCTTGGAGGGCAGGGGTGATCATGGCTACACCTTC.

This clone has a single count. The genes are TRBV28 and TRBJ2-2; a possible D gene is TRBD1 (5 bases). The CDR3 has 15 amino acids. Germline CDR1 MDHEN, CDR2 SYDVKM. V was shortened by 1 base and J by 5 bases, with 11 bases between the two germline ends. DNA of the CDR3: TGTGCCAGCAGTTTATTAGGACAAGAGACCGGGGAGCTGTTTTTT. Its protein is CASSLLGQETGELFF.

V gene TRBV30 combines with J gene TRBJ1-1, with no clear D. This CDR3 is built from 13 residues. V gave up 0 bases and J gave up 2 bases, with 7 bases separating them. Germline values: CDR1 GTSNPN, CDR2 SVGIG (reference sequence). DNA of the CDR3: TGTGCCTGGAGTGTGTCCCAAAACACTGAAGCTTTCTTT. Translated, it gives CAWSVSQNTEAFF.

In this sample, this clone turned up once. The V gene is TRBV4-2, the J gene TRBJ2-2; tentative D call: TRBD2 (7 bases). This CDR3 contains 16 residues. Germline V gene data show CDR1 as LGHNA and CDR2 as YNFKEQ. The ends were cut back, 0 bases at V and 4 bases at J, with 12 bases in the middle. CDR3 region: CASSQEGGGATGELFF. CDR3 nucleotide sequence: TGTGCCAGCAGCCAAGAAGGTGGGGGGGCCACCGGGGAGCTGTTTTTT.

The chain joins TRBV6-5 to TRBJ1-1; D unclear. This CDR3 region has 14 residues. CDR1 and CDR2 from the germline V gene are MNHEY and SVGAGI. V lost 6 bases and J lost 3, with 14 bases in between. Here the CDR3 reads CASRPDWRDTEAFF. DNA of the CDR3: TGTGCCAGCAGACCCGATTGGAGGGACACTGAAGCTTTCTTT.

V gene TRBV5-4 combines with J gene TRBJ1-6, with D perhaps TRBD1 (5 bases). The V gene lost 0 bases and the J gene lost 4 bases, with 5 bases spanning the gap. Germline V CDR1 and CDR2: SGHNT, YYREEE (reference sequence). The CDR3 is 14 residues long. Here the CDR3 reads CASSLAGYNSPLHF. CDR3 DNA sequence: TGTGCCAGCAGCTTGGCAGGGTATAATTCACCCCTCCACTTT.

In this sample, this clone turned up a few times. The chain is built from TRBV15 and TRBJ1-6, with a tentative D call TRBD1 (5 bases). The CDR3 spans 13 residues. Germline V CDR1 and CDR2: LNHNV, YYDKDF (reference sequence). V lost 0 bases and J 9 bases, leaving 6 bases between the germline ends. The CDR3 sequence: CATSRDRGSPLHF. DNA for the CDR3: TGTGCCACCAGCAGAGATAGGGGTTCACCCCTCCACTTT.

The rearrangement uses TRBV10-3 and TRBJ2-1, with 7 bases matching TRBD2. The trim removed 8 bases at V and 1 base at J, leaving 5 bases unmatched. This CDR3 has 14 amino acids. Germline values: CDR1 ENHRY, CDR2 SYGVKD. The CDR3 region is CAIHGGESYNEQFF. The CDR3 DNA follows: TGTGCCATCCATGGGGGGGAATCCTACAATGAGCAGTTCTTC.